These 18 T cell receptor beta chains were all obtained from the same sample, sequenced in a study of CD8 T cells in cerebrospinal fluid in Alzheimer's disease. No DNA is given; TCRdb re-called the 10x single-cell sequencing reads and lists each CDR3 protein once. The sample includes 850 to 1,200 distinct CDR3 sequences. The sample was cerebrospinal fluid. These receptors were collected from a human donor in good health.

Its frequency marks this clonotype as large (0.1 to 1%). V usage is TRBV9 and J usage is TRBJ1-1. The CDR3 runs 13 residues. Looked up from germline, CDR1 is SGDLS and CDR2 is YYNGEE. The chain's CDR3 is CASSVAGSTEAFF.

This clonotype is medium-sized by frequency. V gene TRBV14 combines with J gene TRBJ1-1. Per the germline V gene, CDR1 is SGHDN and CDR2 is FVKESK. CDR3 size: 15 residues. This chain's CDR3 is CASSPLGHLLTEAFF.

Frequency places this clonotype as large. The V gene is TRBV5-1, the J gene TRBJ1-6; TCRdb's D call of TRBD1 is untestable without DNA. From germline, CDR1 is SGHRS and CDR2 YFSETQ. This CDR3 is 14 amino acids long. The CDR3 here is CASNQGARNSPLHF.

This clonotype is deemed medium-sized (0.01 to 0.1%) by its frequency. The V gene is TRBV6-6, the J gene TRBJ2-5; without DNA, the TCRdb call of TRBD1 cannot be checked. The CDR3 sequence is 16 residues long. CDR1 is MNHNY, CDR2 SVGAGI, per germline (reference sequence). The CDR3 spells CASRVTGGAGRETQYF.

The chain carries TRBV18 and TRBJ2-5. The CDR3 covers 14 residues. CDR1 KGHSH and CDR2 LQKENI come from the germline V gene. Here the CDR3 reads CASSPLSVVETQYF. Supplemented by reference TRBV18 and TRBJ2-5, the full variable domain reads NAGVMQNPRHLVRRRGQEARLRCSPMKGHSHVYWYRQLPEEGLKFMVYLQKENIIDESGMPKERFSAEFPKEGPSILRIQQVVRGDSAAYFCASSPLSVVETQYFGPGTRLLVL.

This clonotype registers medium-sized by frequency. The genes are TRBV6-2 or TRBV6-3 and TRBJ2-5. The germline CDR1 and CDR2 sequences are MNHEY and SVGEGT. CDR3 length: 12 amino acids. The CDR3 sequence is CASSHNLKTQYF.

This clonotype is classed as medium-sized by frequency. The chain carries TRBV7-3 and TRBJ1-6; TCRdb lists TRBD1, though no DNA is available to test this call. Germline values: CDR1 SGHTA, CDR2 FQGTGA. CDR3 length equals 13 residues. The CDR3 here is CASSLGQGAPLHF. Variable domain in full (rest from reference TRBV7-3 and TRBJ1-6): GAGVSQTPSNKVTEKGKYVELRCDPISGHTALYWYRQSLGQGPEFLIYFQGTGAADDSGLPNDRFFAVRPEGSVSTLKIQRTERGDSAVYLCASSLGQGAPLHFGNGTRLTVT.

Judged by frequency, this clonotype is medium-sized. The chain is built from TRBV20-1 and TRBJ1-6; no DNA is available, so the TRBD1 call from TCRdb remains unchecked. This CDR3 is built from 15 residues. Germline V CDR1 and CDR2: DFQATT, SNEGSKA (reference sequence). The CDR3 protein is CSAPRDAGSNSPLHF.

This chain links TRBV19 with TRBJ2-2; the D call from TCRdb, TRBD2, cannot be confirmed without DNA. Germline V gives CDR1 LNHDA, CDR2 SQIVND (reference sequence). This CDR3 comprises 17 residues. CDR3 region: CASTRGLAGGKTGELFF. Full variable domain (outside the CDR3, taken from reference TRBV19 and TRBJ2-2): DGGITQSPKYLFRKEGQNVTLSCEQNLNHDAMYWYRQDPGQGLRLIYYSQIVNDFQKGDIAEGYSVSREKKESFPLTVTSAQKNPTAFYLCASTRGLAGGKTGELFFGEGSRLTVL.

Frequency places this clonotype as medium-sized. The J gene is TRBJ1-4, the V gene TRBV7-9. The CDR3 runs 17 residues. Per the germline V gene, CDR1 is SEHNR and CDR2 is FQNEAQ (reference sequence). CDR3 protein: CASSPNPGTSGNEKLFF.

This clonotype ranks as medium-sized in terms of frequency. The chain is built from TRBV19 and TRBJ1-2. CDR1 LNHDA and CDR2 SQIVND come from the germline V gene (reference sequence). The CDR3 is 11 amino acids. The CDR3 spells CASSIRYGYTF.

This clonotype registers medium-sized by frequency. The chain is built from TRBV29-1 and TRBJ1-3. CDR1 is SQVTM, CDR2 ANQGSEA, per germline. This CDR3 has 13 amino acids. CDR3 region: CSVADIRGDTIYF.

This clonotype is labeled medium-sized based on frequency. The CDR3 region is CASSQDSNEKLFF. The V and J genes are TRBV11-2 and TRBJ1-4; the TCRdb call, TRBD1, lacks DNA for checking. Per germline, CDR1 SGHAT and CDR2 FQNNGV. The CDR3 is made up of 13 amino acids.

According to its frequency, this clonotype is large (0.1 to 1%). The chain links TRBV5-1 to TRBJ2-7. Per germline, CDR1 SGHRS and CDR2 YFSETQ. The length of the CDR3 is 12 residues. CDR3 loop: CASSLLGYEQYF.

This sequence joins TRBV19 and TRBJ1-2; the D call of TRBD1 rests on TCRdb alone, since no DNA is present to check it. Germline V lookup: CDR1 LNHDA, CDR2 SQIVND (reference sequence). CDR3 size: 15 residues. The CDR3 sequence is CASSITGDTNYGYTF.

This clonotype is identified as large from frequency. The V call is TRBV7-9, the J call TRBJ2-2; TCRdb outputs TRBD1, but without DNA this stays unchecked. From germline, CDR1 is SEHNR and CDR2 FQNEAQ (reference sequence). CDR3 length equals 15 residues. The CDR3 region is CATQPYLGDTGELFF.

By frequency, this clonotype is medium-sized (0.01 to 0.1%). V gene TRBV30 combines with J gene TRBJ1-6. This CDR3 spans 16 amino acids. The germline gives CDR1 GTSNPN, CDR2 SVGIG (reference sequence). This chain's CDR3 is CAWSVGLDFSNSPLHF.

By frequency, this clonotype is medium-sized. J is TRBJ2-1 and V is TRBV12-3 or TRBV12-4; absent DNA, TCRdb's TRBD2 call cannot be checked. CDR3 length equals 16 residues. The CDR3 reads CASSSGLAGANNEQFF.